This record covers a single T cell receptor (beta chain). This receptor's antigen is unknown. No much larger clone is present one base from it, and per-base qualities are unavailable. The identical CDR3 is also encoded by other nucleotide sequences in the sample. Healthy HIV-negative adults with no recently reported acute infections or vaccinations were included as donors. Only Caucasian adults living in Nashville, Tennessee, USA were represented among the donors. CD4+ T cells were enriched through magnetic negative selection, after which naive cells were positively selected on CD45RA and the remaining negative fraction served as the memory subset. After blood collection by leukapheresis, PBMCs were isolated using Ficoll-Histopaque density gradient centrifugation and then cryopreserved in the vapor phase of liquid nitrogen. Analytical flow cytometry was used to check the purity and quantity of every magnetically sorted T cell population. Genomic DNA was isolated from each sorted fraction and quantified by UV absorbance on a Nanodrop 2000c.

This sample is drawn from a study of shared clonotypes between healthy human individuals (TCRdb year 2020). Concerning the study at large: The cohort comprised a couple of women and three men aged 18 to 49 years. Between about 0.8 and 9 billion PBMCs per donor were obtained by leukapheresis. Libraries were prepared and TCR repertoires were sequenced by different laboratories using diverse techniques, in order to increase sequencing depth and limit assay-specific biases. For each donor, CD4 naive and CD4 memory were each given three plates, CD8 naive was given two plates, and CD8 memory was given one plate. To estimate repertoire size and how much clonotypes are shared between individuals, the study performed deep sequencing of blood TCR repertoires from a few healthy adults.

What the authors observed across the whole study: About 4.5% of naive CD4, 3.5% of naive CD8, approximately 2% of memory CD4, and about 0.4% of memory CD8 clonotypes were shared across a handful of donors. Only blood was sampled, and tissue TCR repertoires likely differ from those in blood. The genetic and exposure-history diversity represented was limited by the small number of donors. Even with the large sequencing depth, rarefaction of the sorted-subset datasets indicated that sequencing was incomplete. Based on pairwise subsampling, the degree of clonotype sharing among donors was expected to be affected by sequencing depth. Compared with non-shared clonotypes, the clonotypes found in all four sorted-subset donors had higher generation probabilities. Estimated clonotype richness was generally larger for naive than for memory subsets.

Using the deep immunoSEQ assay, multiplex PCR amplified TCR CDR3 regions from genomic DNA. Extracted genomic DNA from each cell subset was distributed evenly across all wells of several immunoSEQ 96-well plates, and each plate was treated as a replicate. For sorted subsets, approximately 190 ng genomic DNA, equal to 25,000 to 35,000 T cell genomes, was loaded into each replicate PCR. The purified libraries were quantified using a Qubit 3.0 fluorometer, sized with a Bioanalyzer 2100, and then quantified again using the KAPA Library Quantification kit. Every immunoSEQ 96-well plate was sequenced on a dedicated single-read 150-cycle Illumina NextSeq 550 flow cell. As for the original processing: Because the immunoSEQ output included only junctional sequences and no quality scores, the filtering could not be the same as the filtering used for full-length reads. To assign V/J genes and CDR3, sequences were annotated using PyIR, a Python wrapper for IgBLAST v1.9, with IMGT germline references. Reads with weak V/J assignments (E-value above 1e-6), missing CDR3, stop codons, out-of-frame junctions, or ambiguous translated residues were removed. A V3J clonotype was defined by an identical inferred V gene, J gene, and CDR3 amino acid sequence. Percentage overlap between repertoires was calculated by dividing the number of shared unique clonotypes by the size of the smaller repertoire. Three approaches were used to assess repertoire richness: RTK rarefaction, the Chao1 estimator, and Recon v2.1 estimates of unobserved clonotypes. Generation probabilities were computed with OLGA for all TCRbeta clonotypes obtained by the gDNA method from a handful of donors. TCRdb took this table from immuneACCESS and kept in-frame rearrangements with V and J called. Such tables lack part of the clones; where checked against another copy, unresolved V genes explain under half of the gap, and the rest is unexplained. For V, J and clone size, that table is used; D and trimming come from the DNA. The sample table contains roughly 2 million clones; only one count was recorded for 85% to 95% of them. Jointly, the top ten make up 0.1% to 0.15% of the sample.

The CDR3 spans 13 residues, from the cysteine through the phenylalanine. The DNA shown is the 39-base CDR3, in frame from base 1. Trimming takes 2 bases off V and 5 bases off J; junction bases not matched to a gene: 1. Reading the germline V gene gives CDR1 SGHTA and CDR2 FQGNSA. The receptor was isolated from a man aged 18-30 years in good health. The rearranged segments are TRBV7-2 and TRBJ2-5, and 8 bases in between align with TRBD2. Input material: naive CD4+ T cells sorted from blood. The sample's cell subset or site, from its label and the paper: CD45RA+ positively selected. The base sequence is TGTGCCAGCAGCTTACGCGGGAGGGAGACCCAGTACTTC. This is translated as CASSLRGRETQYF.